Following are 27 T cell receptor beta chains from one sample sequenced in a study of shared clonotypes between healthy human individuals. Naive CD8 cells lacked CD45RO, underwent positive selection for CCR7 and left out terminally differentiated effector memory CD45RA+ cells. Data came from immunoSEQ multiplex PCR; TCRdb stores just in-frame clones and leaves some out. The table has about 800,000 clones, roughly 96% seen once. Sequences were obtained from naive CD8+ T cells sorted from blood. These receptors came from a man aged 25 to 45 in good health.

This rearrangement joins TRBV27 to TRBJ1-1; maybe TRBD1 (5 bases). The CDR3 spans 15 residues. CDR1 and CDR2 from the germline V gene are MNHEY and SMNVEV (reference sequence). With 3 bases removed from V and 0 bases from J, the gap between germline ends came to 11 bases. In nucleotides, the CDR3 is TGTGCCAGCAGTTTTCAGGGTCCACTGAACACTGAAGCTTTCTTT. Translating it yields CASSFQGPLNTEAFF.

V and J are TRBV18 and TRBJ2-1; 10 nucleotides line up with TRBD1. The CDR3 extends over 16 amino acids. CDR1 KGHSH and CDR2 LQKENI come from the germline V gene. Trimming at V came to 3 bases and at J to 8 bases, leaving 10 bases not matched to a gene. This CDR3 is CASSPPPDRGKDEQFF. CDR3 in DNA: TGTGCCAGCTCACCCCCCCCGGACAGGGGGAAGGATGAGCAGTTCTTC.

This rearrangement joins TRBV27 to TRBJ2-3; 10 positions agree with TRBD2. The CDR3 covers 17 residues. V was clipped by 4 bases and J by 1 base; unmatched bases: 8. CDR1 is MNHEY and CDR2 is SMNVEV in the germline V gene (reference sequence). The DNA for the CDR3 is TGTGCCAGCAGTTCAATCAGGACTAGCGGAGGCACAGATACGCAGTATTTT. It codes for CASSSIRTSGGTDTQYF.

The gene calls are TRBV6-1 and TRBJ1-1; tentatively, D is TRBD1 (5 bases). CDR1 is MNHNS, CDR2 SASEGT, per germline. This CDR3 is 15 amino acids long. V lost 6 bases, J lost 3 bases, and 17 bases lay in between. In nucleotides, the CDR3 is TGTGCCAGCAGGGAGGTCTGGGGGAGGGACACTGAAGCTTTCTTT. Its protein product is CASREVWGRDTEAFF.

A word on this clone: Distinct nucleotide sequences in the sample also encode this CDR3. The gene calls are TRBV6-5 and TRBJ2-1; 11 bases are a match to TRBD2. With 2 bases clipped from V and 6 bases from J, the junction kept 0 bases outside the gene matches. The CDR3 is 14 amino acids. Germline assignment: CDR1 MNHEY and CDR2 SVGAGI. CDR3 bases: TGTGCCAGCAGTTACGGGACTAGCGGCAATGAGCAGTTCTTC. It encodes CASSYGTSGNEQFF.

V usage is TRBV18 and J usage is TRBJ2-1; D may be TRBD2 (6 bases). CDR1 is KGHSH, CDR2 LQKENI, per germline. Trimming cost V 6 bases and J 0 bases, with 15 bases left between them. The CDR3 extends over 16 amino acids. This chain's CDR3 is CASSPLGTDSYNEQFF. In DNA form, the CDR3 reads TGTGCCAGCTCTCCCTTGGGGACTGACTCCTACAATGAGCAGTTCTTC.

This clone has only one observation. This rearrangement joins TRBV4-3 to TRBJ2-3; D possibly corresponds to TRBD1 (5 bases). V was clipped by 0 bases and J by 6 bases, with 22 bases between them. Germline loops: CDR1 LGHNA, CDR2 YSLEER. The CDR3 sequence is 18 residues long. CDR3 DNA: TGCGCCAGCAGCCAAGACCCTGCAGGGTACAACCTACCGGATACGCAGTATTTT. Residues: CASSQDPAGYNLPDTQYF.

The V gene is TRBV7-9, the J gene TRBJ2-5; 9 positions agree with TRBD1. The germline CDR1 and CDR2 sequences are SEHNR and FQNEAQ (reference sequence). The CDR3 is made up of 15 amino acids. Trimming took 4 bases from V and 1 from J; bases not matched to a gene: 4. CDR3 bases: TGTGCCAGCAGCTGGTTGGACAGGGGCCAAGAGACCCAGTACTTC. Translating gives CASSWLDRGQETQYF.

The V and J genes are TRBV4-1 and TRBJ2-7; 14 nucleotides align to TRBD2. Per germline, CDR1 MGHRA and CDR2 YSYEKL. V was clipped by 1 base and J by 2 bases; unmatched bases: 4. This CDR3 region has 17 residues. The CDR3 reads CASSQVLTSGRAYEQYF. CDR3 nucleotides: TGCGCCAGCAGCCAAGTCTTGACTAGCGGGAGGGCCTACGAGCAGTACTTC.

The rearrangement links TRBV27 to TRBJ2-1, with D hard to call. The V and J ends lost 3 bases and 2 bases respectively, with 14 bases between them. The CDR3 has 16 residues. Germline CDR1 MNHEY, CDR2 SMNVEV (reference sequence). The CDR3 bases are TGTGCCAGCAGTTTGTCGGGCCTCACCCCCTACAATGAGCAGTTCTTC. Translating gives CASSLSGLTPYNEQFF.

Concerning this clone itself: This CDR3 is also generated by other DNA sequences in the sample. This chain uses TRBV2 with TRBJ2-7; D remains unclear. CDR1 and CDR2 (germline): SNHLY, FYNNEI. The CDR3 is made up of 11 amino acids. V shed 7 bases and J shed 3 bases, with 7 bases lying between them. The CDR3 loop is CASKSGYEQYF. For the CDR3, the DNA is TGTGCCAGCAAATCCGGCTACGAGCAGTACTTC. The whole variable domain, remainder taken from reference TRBV2 and TRBJ2-7, is EPEVTQTPSHQVTQMGQEVILRCVPISNHLYFYWYRQILGQKVEFLVSFYNNEISEKSEIFDDQFSVERPDGSNFTLKIRSTKLEDSAMYFCASKSGYEQYFGPGTRLTVT.

The J gene is TRBJ2-1, the V gene TRBV5-1, with 8 bases aligning to TRBD2. This CDR3 contains 16 residues. V shed 0 bases and J 6 bases; nucleotides not matched to a gene: 8. The germline V gene has CDR1 SGHRS and CDR2 YFSETQ. The CDR3 DNA sequence: TGCGCCAGCAGCTTGGGTTCAAGCGGGAGACCCAATGAGCAGTTCTTC. Translated, it gives CASSLGSSGRPNEQFF.

V is TRBV29-1 and J is TRBJ2-3, with D unclear. The V gene lost 5 bases and the J gene lost 5 bases, with 14 bases spanning the gap. The CDR3 extends over 13 amino acids. CDR1 and CDR2 (germline): SQVTM, ANQGSEA. The CDR3 DNA is TGCAGCGTTAAAATAAACACACAAGATACGCAGTATTTT. This codes for CSVKINTQDTQYF.

The rearrangement links TRBV29-1 to TRBJ2-7; the D gene is possibly TRBD2 (6 bases). Trimming left V 2 bases short and J 2 bases short, with 13 bases between. This CDR3 is 14 amino acids long. Germline CDR1 is SQVTM and CDR2 is ANQGSEA. The CDR3: CSVESRELPYEQYF. In DNA, the CDR3 is TGCAGCGTTGAATCCCGGGAGCTCCCCTACGAGCAGTACTTC.

The J gene is TRBJ2-2, the V gene TRBV4-1, with D tentatively TRBD2 (6 bases). This CDR3 comprises 14 residues. V shed 6 bases and J shed 6 bases, with 14 bases lying between them. Germline assignment: CDR1 MGHRA and CDR2 YSYEKL. CDR3 sequence reads: CASRGLSYPGELFF. CDR3 in DNA: TGCGCCAGCAGAGGACTATCCTACCCCGGGGAGCTGTTTTTT.

This clone was observed a single time. The chain combines TRBV2 with TRBJ1-5; 8 bases are shared with TRBD1. Trimming at V came to 2 bases and at J to 0 bases, leaving 15 bases not matched to a gene. The CDR3 loop spans 20 amino acids. Germline V gives CDR1 SNHLY, CDR2 FYNNEI. CDR3 nucleotide sequence: TGTGCCAGCAGTGAACCAGTTTGGCAGGGGGCGAAAGATAGCAATCAGCCCCAGCATTTT. Amino acid sequence: CASSEPVWQGAKDSNQPQHF.

The CDR3 loop is CASSFTGVADTQYF. The CDR3 region has the DNA TGTGCCAGCAGCTTCACGGGAGTGGCAGATACGCAGTATTTT. The gene calls are TRBV5-5 and TRBJ2-3; TRBD2 is a possible D gene (6 bases). The V gene lost 2 bases and the J gene lost 4 bases, with 11 bases spanning the gap. CDR1 is SGHKS and CDR2 is YYEKEE in the germline V gene (reference sequence). The CDR3 has 14 amino acids.

This clone was counted a single time. The chain uses TRBV19 and TRBJ2-7; possible D gene TRBD1, 6 bases. The CDR3 is 15 amino acids. Trimming pared 4 bases from V and 3 bases from J, leaving 16 bases between. Germline-derived CDR1 and CDR2 are LNHDA and SQIVND (reference sequence). The CDR3 nucleotides are TGTGCCAGTAGTACTAATCAGGGGCCCCACTACGAGCAGTACTTC. As protein: CASSTNQGPHYEQYF.

The chain joins TRBV10-2 to TRBJ2-5; 8 bases are shared with TRBD2. The V gene end was trimmed by 5 bases and the J gene end by 5 bases; junction bases not matched to a gene: 7. CDR1 and CDR2 (germline): WSHSY, SAAADI. The CDR3 is 14 amino acids. The CDR3: CASSSSGRMETQYF. As DNA, the CDR3 is TGCGCCAGCAGTTCGAGCGGGAGAATGGAGACCCAGTACTTC.

The chain uses TRBV27 and TRBJ2-7, with 8 bases matching TRBD2. This CDR3 is 12 amino acids long. Looked up from germline, CDR1 is MNHEY and CDR2 is SMNVEV (reference sequence). With 10 bases clipped from V and 2 bases from J, the junction kept 4 bases outside the gene matches. The CDR3 loop is CATGGSAYEQYF. The CDR3 bases are TGTGCCACGGGAGGGTCAGCCTACGAGCAGTACTTC.

The rearrangement joins TRBV28 to TRBJ2-7, with a possible D match to TRBD2 (5 bases). This CDR3 comprises 20 residues. Per the germline V gene, CDR1 is MDHEN and CDR2 is SYDVKM. V gave up 2 bases and J gave up 0 bases, with 26 bases separating them. The chain's CDR3 is CASSLPTRSHTSSSSYEQYF. The DNA of the CDR3 is TGTGCCAGCAGTTTACCCACCCGATCTCATACTAGTTCAAGCTCCTACGAGCAGTACTTC.

A single count supports this clone. V gene TRBV29-1 combines with J gene TRBJ2-5, with 10 bases that match TRBD2. CDR3 length: 13 amino acids. The ends lost 3 bases at V and 4 bases at J; junction bases unmatched: 2. Germline loops: CDR1 SQVTM, CDR2 ANQGSEA. The CDR3: CSVEGTSVETQYF. The DNA of the CDR3 is TGCAGCGTTGAGGGGACTAGCGTAGAGACCCAGTACTTC.

The rearrangement uses TRBV19 and TRBJ2-7; 9 bases agree with TRBD1. The CDR3 covers 13 residues. Trimming removed 9 bases from V and 0 bases from J; junction bases left unmatched: 3. Germline V gene sequence: CDR1 LNHDA, CDR2 SQIVND (reference sequence). The CDR3 DNA reads TGTGCCAGGTTACAGGGGGCCTCCTACGAGCAGTACTTC. Translated: CARLQGASYEQYF.

This chain links TRBV7-2 with TRBJ2-1; 7 nucleotides align to TRBD1. Trimming took 2 bases from V and 3 from J; bases not matched to a gene: 4. This CDR3 has 15 amino acids. Germline V lookup: CDR1 SGHTA, CDR2 FQGNSA. This CDR3 reads CASSLRGLIYNEQFF. CDR3 DNA sequence: TGTGCCAGCAGCTTAAGGGGGCTTATCTACAATGAGCAGTTCTTC.

V usage is TRBV4-1 and J usage is TRBJ1-5; D may be TRBD1 (6 bases). Germline CDR1 is MGHRA and CDR2 is YSYEKL. V was shortened by 6 bases and J by 4 bases, with 19 bases between the two germline ends. The CDR3 contains 16 residues. CDR3 nucleotide sequence: TGCGCCAGCAGTCAGGGGCCCGCCGGGGCGAATCAGCCCCAGCATTTT. It is translated as CASSQGPAGANQPQHF.

The rearrangement joins TRBV27 to TRBJ2-7, with a possible D match to TRBD1 (6 bases). The CDR3 covers 13 residues. V was shortened by 6 bases and J by 0 bases, with 9 bases between the two germline ends. Germline V lookup: CDR1 MNHEY, CDR2 SMNVEV (reference sequence). As DNA, the CDR3 is TGTGCCAGCAGGACAGGAACCTCCTACGAGCAGTACTTC. Residues: CASRTGTSYEQYF.

This chain's CDR3 is CASSAGWGSTDTQYF. The CDR3 nucleotides are TGTGCCAGCAGCGCAGGCTGGGGGAGCACAGATACGCAGTATTTT. The V call is TRBV9, the J call TRBJ2-3; D is perhaps TRBD1 or TRBD2 (5 bases each). V dropped 3 bases and J dropped 0 bases, with 11 bases sitting between them. The CDR3 loop spans 15 amino acids. Germline V gene sequence: CDR1 SGDLS, CDR2 YYNGEE.